The 5 T cell receptor beta chains presented below share a single source sample, sequenced in a study of blood T cell repertoires in COVID-19. Produced via immunoSEQ multiplex PCR; TCRdb's table is partial and in-frame only. This sample has a few hundred thousand clones, with 85% to 90% found just once. Source material: peripheral blood. Receptors were obtained from a woman in her 30s with COVID-19, enrolled during active disease.

This clone occurred once. V usage is TRBV27 and J usage is TRBJ2-1; weak D call: TRBD1 (6 bases). The CDR3 has 13 residues. The V end lost 2 bases, the J end lost 8 bases, and 10 bases lay between the germline ends. Per the germline V gene, CDR1 is MNHEY and CDR2 is SMNVEV (reference sequence). CDR3 DNA: TGTGCCAGCAGTTTAGTTGGGGGCTATGAGCAGTTCTTC. It yields the protein CASSLVGGYEQFF.

The J gene is TRBJ1-1, the V gene TRBV27, with 9 bases that match TRBD1. Germline CDR1 and CDR2: MNHEY and SMNVEV (reference sequence). V gave up 8 bases and J gave up 4 bases; unmatched junction bases: 8. The CDR3 has 14 residues. CDR3 residues: CASRTTGGVTEAFF. The CDR3 nucleotides are TGTGCCAGCCGCACAACAGGGGGCGTCACTGAAGCTTTCTTT.

The chain joins TRBV25-1 to TRBJ1-4; 8 bases map to TRBD1. Losses at the gene ends were 3 bases for V and 6 bases for J; bases not matched to a gene: 0. The CDR3 totals 13 residues. Germline CDR1 reads MGHDK; CDR2 reads SYGVNS. The chain's CDR3 is CASSETGDEKLFF. The CDR3 bases are TGTGCCAGCAGTGAGACAGGGGATGAAAAACTGTTTTTT.

This chain uses TRBV4-3 with TRBJ1-2; 7 bases map to TRBD1. Germline V gene data show CDR1 as LGHNA and CDR2 as YSLEER. This CDR3 has 14 amino acids. The junction had 9 bases not matched to a gene; V was cut back by 4 bases and J by 7 bases. The CDR3 sequence: CASSPNRQGTGYTF. Written as DNA, the CDR3 is TGCGCCAGCAGCCCCAACCGACAGGGAACTGGCTACACCTTC.

This sequence joins TRBV24-1 and TRBJ2-5; the D gene is possibly TRBD2 (5 bases). V was cut by 5 bases and J by 5 bases, with 8 bases left in between. The V gene's germline CDR1 is KGHDR and CDR2 SFDVKD. CDR3 length: 12 residues. As DNA, the CDR3 is TGTGCCACCAGTGCTGGCGGGGAGACCCAGTACTTC. Its translation is CATSAGGETQYF.